Below are 30 T cell receptor beta chains sequenced from a single sample in a study of T cell repertoires in cytomegalovirus infection. TCRdb passed the reads through MiXCR, listing each CDR3 protein once. The sample shows 50,000 to 65,000 distinct CDR3 sequences, roughly 20% of them seen only once. No antigen has been identified for these receptors. The source was CD8+ T cells from cultured PBMCs, collected from culture after CMV antigen stimulation. Receptor source: a human donor in good health (CMV status not recorded). Some clones in this sample may be carry-over from other donors' samples.

This clonotype was detected only a few times. The rearrangement links TRBV12-3 or TRBV12-4 to TRBJ1-2; D not resolved. V was clipped by 4 bases and J by 0 bases, with 15 bases between them. The CDR3 has 16 residues. CDR3 nucleotide sequence: TGTGCCAGCAGTTCCCGGACTTCTTTCTCTAACTATGGCTACACCTTC. Protein sequence: CASSSRTSFSNYGYTF.

The genes are TRBV6-8 and TRBJ2-2; D may be TRBD1 or TRBD2 (6 bases each). The ends were cut back, 8 bases at V and 4 bases at J, with 17 bases in the middle. The CDR3 extends over 15 amino acids. Germline lookup yields CDR1 MNHGY and CDR2 SAAAGT. Here the CDR3 reads CASLSGGRVTGELFF. DNA of the CDR3: TGTGCCAGCCTCTCCGGGGGCAGAGTCACCGGGGAGCTGTTTTTT.

The chain has TRBV7-9 and TRBJ1-5, with 8 nucleotides matching TRBD1. Germline trimming cut 4 bases from V and 6 bases from J; bases unmatched to any gene: 5. CDR1 is SEHNR, CDR2 FQNEAQ, per germline (reference sequence). The CDR3 loop spans 14 amino acids. CDR3 sequence (DNA): TGTGCCAGCAGCTCCACAGGGGGGGCTCAGCCCCAGCATTTT. This encodes CASSSTGGAQPQHF.

The chain is built from TRBV6-2 or TRBV6-3 and TRBJ2-1; D possibly corresponds to TRBD2 (5 bases). CDR1 is MNHEY, CDR2 SVGEGT, per germline. The V end lost 8 bases, the J end lost 2 bases, and 19 bases lay between the germline ends. The length of the CDR3 is 16 residues. The CDR3: CASSEALSSPYNEQFF. Here the CDR3 DNA reads TGTGCCAGCTCGGAGGCTCTATCCTCTCCCTACAATGAGCAGTTCTTC.

A few counts support this clonotype. CDR3 DNA: TGTGCCACAGGGTTATCCTACAATGAGCAGTTCTTC. Its protein product is CATGLSYNEQFF. The chain recombines TRBV19 with TRBJ2-1; possibly TRBD1 for D (5 bases). V gave up 10 bases and J gave up 1 base, with 8 bases separating them. The CDR3 totals 12 residues. Germline CDR1 reads LNHDA; CDR2 reads SQIVND (reference sequence).

The chain carries TRBV5-1 and TRBJ2-1, with 7 bases identical to TRBD1. This CDR3 region has 16 residues. The V and J ends lost 0 bases and 4 bases, in that order; junction bases with no gene match: 7. Germline V gene lookup returns CDR1 SGHRS and CDR2 YFSETQ. CDR3 nucleotide sequence: TGCGCCAGCAGCTTGGCCGCCGGGACAGCGTACAATGAGCAGTTCTTC. Translating gives CASSLAAGTAYNEQFF.

The chain carries TRBV12-3 or TRBV12-4 and TRBJ2-7, with 7 nucleotides matching TRBD1. This CDR3 region has 15 residues. The V segment lost 2 bases and the J segment 3 bases; nucleotides outside the gene matches: 7. CDR3 loop: CASSLTYGTDYEQYF. The CDR3 DNA reads as TGTGCCAGCAGTTTAACTTATGGGACAGACTACGAGCAGTACTTC.

This clonotype has only a few counts. This sequence joins TRBV24-1 and TRBJ1-1; 9 bases are shared with TRBD1. The CDR3 loop spans 15 amino acids. Trimming took 1 base from V and 6 from J; bases not matched to a gene: 5. Germline CDR1 KGHDR, CDR2 SFDVKD. The CDR3 sequence: CATSDLWDREAEAFF. The CDR3 DNA is TGTGCCACCAGTGATTTATGGGACAGGGAGGCTGAAGCTTTCTTT.

There are a few counts of this clonotype. CDR3 in amino acids: CASSLGVDNEQFF. Written as DNA, the CDR3 is TGTGCCAGCAGCTTAGGAGTGGACAATGAGCAGTTCTTC. The rearrangement uses TRBV7-2 and TRBJ2-1; D remains ambiguous. Germline V lookup: CDR1 SGHTA, CDR2 FQGNSA. Between the trimmed V and J ends, which lost 1 base and 5 bases, there was a span of 6 bases. CDR3 length equals 13 residues.

This clonotype has a handful of counts. The chain couples TRBV19 to TRBJ2-1, with 13 bases aligning to TRBD2. Germline values: CDR1 LNHDA, CDR2 SQIVND (reference sequence). J gave up 10 bases and V 3 bases, and 3 bases lay outside the gene matches. The CDR3 has 14 amino acids. CDR3 DNA sequence: TGTGCCAGTAGTATGACTAGCGGGAGGTACGAGCAGTTCTTC. Encoded protein: CASSMTSGRYEQFF.

V gene TRBV11-2 combines with J gene TRBJ1-1, with D maybe TRBD1 (5 bases). The CDR3 spans 14 residues. Germline CDR1 and CDR2: SGHAT and FQNNGV. Trimming shortened V by 3 bases and J by 0 bases, and 8 bases separated the two germline ends. CDR3 sequence: CASSFQGLNTEAFF. DNA for the CDR3: TGTGCCAGCAGCTTCCAGGGATTGAACACTGAAGCTTTCTTT.

Comments on this clonotype: This may arise from a read error, as a much more abundant clone is one base away. This chain links TRBV28 with TRBJ2-5; D call uncertain. Germline values: CDR1 MDHEN, CDR2 SYDVKM. The CDR3 length is 14 residues. V dropped 1 base and J dropped 5 bases, with 11 bases sitting between them. The CDR3 nucleotides are TGTGCCAGCAGTTTATCGGTCGATCGGGAGACCCAGTACTTC. This sequence encodes CASSLSVDRETQYF. The variable domain in full, completed from reference TRBV28 and TRBJ2-5, reads DVKVTQSSRYLVKRTGEKVFLECVQDMDHENMFWYRQDPGLGLRLIYFSYDVKMKEKGDIPEGYSVSREKKERFSLILESASTNQTSMYLCASSLSVDRETQYFGPGTRLLVL.

This clonotype has a handful of counts. The chain uses TRBV7-9 and TRBJ1-2; 7 bases are a match to TRBD1. V lost 5 bases to trimming and J lost 4 bases; unmatched junction nucleotides: 4. This CDR3 comprises 13 residues. Germline loops: CDR1 SEHNR, CDR2 FQNEAQ (reference sequence). The DNA for the CDR3 is TGTGCCAGCAGCCCCGGGACAGTCTATGGCTACACCTTC. Residues: CASSPGTVYGYTF.

This clonotype was seen a handful of times. This chain links TRBV7-2 with TRBJ1-6; D may be TRBD1 (6 bases). Germline values: CDR1 SGHTA, CDR2 FQGNSA. Trimming cost V 5 bases and J 5 bases, with 13 bases left between them. This CDR3 region has 15 residues. The CDR3 region has the DNA TGTGCCAGCAGCGGAACAGGGCGGAATAATTCACCCCTCCACTTT. It translates to CASSGTGRNNSPLHF.

The chain has TRBV4-2 and TRBJ2-3; 10 bases agree with TRBD1. The CDR3 sequence is 15 residues long. Unmatched junction bases numbered 9, after V lost 6 bases and J lost 6 bases. Per the germline V gene, CDR1 is LGHNA and CDR2 is YNFKEQ. The DNA of the CDR3 is TGTGCCAGCAGTCCTACGGGACAGGGGATGGATACGCAGTATTTT. Translating gives CASSPTGQGMDTQYF.

The chain links TRBV18 to TRBJ2-7; D ambiguous. V gave up 2 bases and J gave up 0 bases, with 8 bases separating them. Germline CDR1 is KGHSH and CDR2 is LQKENI. The CDR3 covers 14 residues. CDR3 residues: CASSPIGSSYEQYF. The CDR3 nucleotides are TGTGCCAGCTCACCAATCGGGTCCTCCTACGAGCAGTACTTC.

The genes are TRBV2 and TRBJ1-1; D remains unclear. Germline V gives CDR1 SNHLY, CDR2 FYNNEI. This CDR3 contains 15 residues. The germline V and J ends were trimmed by 7 bases and 5 bases, with 20 bases remaining between them. CDR3 region: CASIVLPGFRTEAFF. CDR3 DNA sequence: TGTGCCAGCATCGTCTTACCTGGGTTTCGGACTGAAGCTTTCTTT.

The CDR3 region has the DNA TGTGCCAGCAGCCTAGGACAGGGAGCTGCGGGAAACACCATATATTTT. Protein sequence: CASSLGQGAAGNTIYF. The chain recombines TRBV7-8 with TRBJ1-3, with 8 bases aligning to TRBD1. Per the germline V gene, CDR1 is SGHVS and CDR2 is FQNEAQ. The junction had 10 bases not matched to a gene; V was cut back by 5 bases and J by 4 bases. This CDR3 has 16 amino acids.

The chain carries TRBV4-1 and TRBJ2-7, with D possibly TRBD2 on 5 matching bases. Per the germline V gene, CDR1 is MGHRA and CDR2 is YSYEKL. The length of the CDR3 is 15 residues. The V and J ends lost 1 base and 2 bases respectively, with 12 bases between them. The CDR3 protein is CASSQANHGAYEQYF. CDR3 DNA: TGCGCCAGCAGCCAAGCTAACCACGGGGCCTACGAGCAGTACTTC.

CDR3 sequence: CASRTRTDSGNTIYF. The CDR3 DNA sequence: TGTGCCAGCAGAACCCGGACAGACTCTGGAAACACCATATATTTT. The chain couples TRBV6-1 to TRBJ1-3; possibly TRBD1 for D (6 bases). The CDR3 totals 15 residues. Trimming removed 6 bases at V and 0 bases at J, with 12 bases between. Germline V gene lookup returns CDR1 MNHNS and CDR2 SASEGT.

The V call is TRBV6-1, the J call TRBJ2-7; D is possibly TRBD1 (6 bases). The CDR3 runs 12 residues. CDR1 is MNHNS, CDR2 SASEGT, per germline. The V and J ends lost 6 bases and 3 bases respectively, with 9 bases between them. CDR3 in DNA: TGTGCCAGCAGGACAGGTATCTACGAGCAGTACTTC. Translated, it gives CASRTGIYEQYF.

The chain is built from TRBV10-3 and TRBJ2-1; TRBD1 is a possible D gene (6 bases). CDR3 size: 18 residues. CDR1 ENHRY and CDR2 SYGVKD come from the germline V gene. V was clipped by 2 bases and J by 3 bases, with 20 bases between them. The CDR3 sequence is CAISEPLTGTPYYNEQFF. The CDR3 bases are TGTGCCATCAGTGAGCCGCTGACAGGCACACCCTACTACAATGAGCAGTTCTTC.

This chain links TRBV6-1 with TRBJ2-1; TRBD2 matches 14 bases. After removal of 7 bases from V and 8 bases from J, the junction contained 7 bases not matched to a gene. CDR1 is MNHNS, CDR2 SASEGT, per germline. This CDR3 spans 15 amino acids. CDR3 coding DNA: TGTGCCAGCACCGAGGGACTAGCGGGAGCGGATGAGCAGTTCTTC. It is translated as CASTEGLAGADEQFF.

This clonotype showed up just a few times. This chain connects TRBV15 to TRBJ2-1, with 8 bases that match TRBD2. Losses at the gene ends were 6 bases for V and 6 bases for J; bases not matched to a gene: 13. Germline assignment: CDR1 LNHNV and CDR2 YYDKDF (reference sequence). There are 16 residues in the CDR3. CDR3 sequence: CATRRAGDLITNEQFF. DNA of the CDR3: TGTGCCACCAGACGAGCGGGGGATCTTATAACCAATGAGCAGTTCTTC.

This chain connects TRBV6-2 or TRBV6-3 to TRBJ2-2; 9 positions agree with TRBD2. This CDR3 contains 16 residues. V lost 7 bases to trimming and J lost 6 bases; unmatched junction nucleotides: 12. From germline, CDR1 is MNHEY and CDR2 SVGEGT. The CDR3 is CASKPSPSGVAGELFF. The CDR3 DNA reads as TGTGCCAGCAAACCTTCACCTAGCGGGGTTGCCGGGGAGCTGTTTTTT.

V and J are TRBV12-5 and TRBJ2-5; D possibly uses TRBD1 or TRBD2 (6 bases each). This CDR3 has 15 residues. Germline-derived CDR1 and CDR2 are LGHNT and FRNRAP. V lost 0 bases, J lost 5 bases, and 13 bases lay in between. CDR3 loop: CASGLVPGGAETQYF. The DNA of the CDR3 is TGTGCTAGTGGTTTGGTACCCGGGGGCGCGGAGACCCAGTACTTC.

The chain is built from TRBV6-2 or TRBV6-3 and TRBJ2-1; 9 nucleotides line up with TRBD2. The CDR3 has 19 residues. Germline CDR1 and CDR2: MNHEY and SVGEGT. The ends lost 0 bases at V and 0 bases at J; junction bases unmatched: 9. The CDR3 DNA reads TGTGCCAGCAGTTACTCTCGTCCTAGCGGGATTAGCTCCTACAATGAGCAGTTCTTC. It specifies CASSYSRPSGISSYNEQFF.

This chain uses TRBV20-1 with TRBJ2-5; 7 bases map to TRBD1. The trim removed 6 bases at V and 5 bases at J, leaving 9 bases unmatched. Germline loops: CDR1 DFQATT, CDR2 SNEGSKA (reference sequence). This CDR3 is built from 13 residues. DNA for the CDR3: TGCAGTGCCCCCATCGACAGGGTGGAGACCCAGTACTTC. Protein: CSAPIDRVETQYF.

The CDR3, as DNA: TGTGCCAGCAGTTATGGCGGGAGGTACGAGCAGTACTTC. Residues: CASSYGGRYEQYF. The chain carries TRBV6-2 or TRBV6-3 and TRBJ2-7; 8 bases match TRBD2. J gave up 4 bases and V 3 bases, and 2 bases lay outside the gene matches. The CDR3 is 13 amino acids. Germline-derived CDR1 and CDR2 are MNHEY and SVGEGT.

The rearrangement joins TRBV7-2 to TRBJ2-7, with D perhaps matching TRBD1 (6 bases). The germline gives CDR1 SGHTA, CDR2 FQGNSA. The CDR3 length is 13 residues. V lost 1 base to trimming and J lost 12 bases, with 16 bases between them. CDR3 coding DNA: TGTGCCAGCAGCTTAGGACGGGCGAGGGGGTGGTACTTC. As protein: CASSLGRARGWYF.